This T cell receptor beta chain derives from a study of blood T cell repertoires in COVID-19. As for the study in general: Material from acute and convalescent COVID-19 was sourced from the United States, Italy and Spain. PBMCs, B-cell-depleted T cells, or T cells were the source of the cDNA or gDNA that made up the material.

In the authors' workflow: Reference gene primer amplification in the assay estimated nucleated cell counts. Data came from immunoSEQ multiplex PCR; TCRdb stores just in-frame clones and leaves some out. V and J calls and clone size are given by that table; D and trimming were obtained from the DNA. The top ten hold around 2.1% of the sample, which has 100,000 to 150,000 clones, more than 75% seen once. There are 15 residues in the CDR3. V dropped 0 bases and J dropped 2 bases, with 11 bases sitting between them. In germline, CDR1 is LGHNA, CDR2 YNFKEQ. Sequencing input: peripheral blood. The receptor was isolated from a man in his 70s with active COVID-19. The chain couples TRBV4-2 to TRBJ2-7; D is ambiguous. In DNA form, the CDR3 reads TGTGCCAGCAGCCAAGAACTAAAAGGAACCTACGAGCAGTACTTC. This sequence encodes CASSQELKGTYEQYF.